The text below deals with one T cell receptor (beta chain). Irradiated, violet-dye-labeled stimulator cells, about 200,000 in number, were plated with about 200,000 CFSE-labeled responder cells. The CDR3 spans 16 residues. The V and J ends lost 3 bases and 0 bases respectively, with 10 bases between them. Germline V gene data show CDR1 as SGHRS and CDR2 as YFSETQ. TCRdb keeps only in-frame clones here, not all; method: immunoSEQ multiplex PCR. The sample lists about 9,600 clones, 25% to 35% occurring once. The data originate from a study of graft-versus-host responses after intestinal transplantation. Background on the study: Recipients had multivisceral, liver-intestinal, or isolated intestinal transplants.

The J gene is TRBJ2-6, the V gene TRBV5-1, with TRBD2 as a possible D gene (7 bases). The sequencing here drew on alloreactive CD8+ T cells from a mixed lymphocyte reaction culture, taken before intestinal transplant. Subset in this sample: CFSE-low proliferating T cells sorted from approximately six-day pre-transplant mixed lymphocyte reaction (GvH or HvG direction). The clonotype was recovered from a human patient who received an intestinal transplant. The CDR3: CASSWGGLSGANVLTF. In DNA form, the CDR3 reads TGCGCCAGCAGCTGGGGGGGCCTCTCTGGGGCCAACGTCCTGACTTTC.